Shown below are 3 T cell receptor beta chains from a single sample sequenced in a study of T cell responses to AZD1222 COVID-19 vaccine. Generated by immunoSEQ multiplex PCR, the TCRdb table keeps only in-frame clones and is missing some. The table has 140,000 to 150,000 clones, about 86% seen once. Sequenced material: peripheral blood, taken 28 days after the second AZD1222 dose. These receptors were taken from an adult who received the AZD1222 COVID-19 vaccine.

This clone has a single count. This chain connects TRBV5-4 to TRBJ2-3; 10 bases agree with TRBD2. The CDR3 sequence is 16 residues long. Trimming took 0 bases from V and 6 from J; bases not matched to a gene: 7. Germline lookup yields CDR1 SGHNT and CDR2 YYREEE (reference sequence). The CDR3 loop reads CASSLEGSGGIDTQYF. Here the CDR3 DNA reads TGTGCCAGCAGCTTGGAAGGTAGCGGGGGGATCGATACGCAGTATTTT.

The chain carries TRBV5-6 and TRBJ2-7; no reliable D call. The germline CDR1 and CDR2 sequences are SGHDT and YYEEEE. The length of the CDR3 is 11 residues. V dropped 2 bases and J dropped 5 bases, with 5 bases sitting between them. The DNA of the CDR3 is TGTGCCAGCAGCTTCCGGAACGAGCAGTACTTC. Translation gives CASSFRNEQYF.

V gene TRBV3-1 (or the pseudogene TRBV3-2) combines with J gene TRBJ1-1, with D perhaps TRBD1 (6 bases). Trimming took off 1 base at V and 4 bases at J, with 10 bases between the two ends. This CDR3 contains 14 residues. CDR1 is LGHDT and CDR2 is YNNKEL in the germline V gene (reference sequence). The CDR3 is CASSQGGARTEAFF. CDR3 DNA: TGTGCCAGCAGCCAAGGGGGGGCGCGCACTGAAGCTTTCTTT.